Shown below are 12 T cell receptor beta chains from a single sample sequenced in a study of glioma-infiltrating T cells after dendritic cell vaccination. TCRdb's copy holds only in-frame clones and misses some; the assay was immunoSEQ multiplex PCR. The sample carries about 100,000 clones, less than 90% recorded once. Regarding time point: after dendritic cell vaccination, including at tumor progression/relapse. Source: blood, taken after dendritic cell vaccination. The receptors derive from a human donor with glioblastoma.

As DNA, the CDR3 is TGTGCCAGCTCACCCCAGGGGAACTATGGCTACACCTTC. Translating gives CASSPQGNYGYTF. The V call is TRBV18, the J call TRBJ1-2; D is perhaps TRBD1 (6 bases). The CDR3 sequence is 13 residues long. Per germline, CDR1 KGHSH and CDR2 LQKENI. Trimming took 3 bases from V and 2 from J, leaving 7 bases between them.

This clone was counted a few times. This chain joins TRBV5-4 and TRBJ2-1, with a tentative D call TRBD1 (5 bases). The CDR3 has 13 amino acids. Looked up from germline, CDR1 is SGHNT and CDR2 is YYREEE (reference sequence). V lost 2 bases to trimming and J lost 9 bases, with 12 bases between them. The CDR3 DNA follows: TGTGCCAGCAGCTTAGGCGGCAGGGTTGAGCAGTTCTTC. Amino acid sequence: CASSLGGRVEQFF.

This clone was counted only a few times. This sequence joins TRBV7-9 and TRBJ2-1, with D tentatively TRBD2 (5 bases). The CDR3 loop spans 14 amino acids. V was shortened by 8 bases and J by 0 bases, with 11 bases between the two germline ends. Germline values: CDR1 SEHNR, CDR2 FQNEAQ (reference sequence). The DNA of the CDR3 is TGTGCCAGCGTTTTGGGGAGCTCCTACAATGAGCAGTTCTTC. Its translation: CASVLGSSYNEQFF.

The CDR3 nucleotides are TGTGCCAGCAGCCCCTTAGCGGGAGGGCTCAACACCGGGGAGCTGTTTTTT. Protein: CASSPLAGGLNTGELFF. V gene TRBV4-2 combines with J gene TRBJ2-2; 11 bases fit TRBD2. Germline values: CDR1 LGHNA, CDR2 YNFKEQ. The CDR3 has 17 amino acids. V gave up 4 bases and J gave up 2 bases; unmatched junction bases: 6.

As for this clone: The identical CDR3 is also encoded by other nucleotide sequences in the sample. The rearrangement uses TRBV20-1 and TRBJ2-7; D is possibly TRBD1 (5 bases). This CDR3 has 11 amino acids. Trimming stripped 2 bases from V and 3 bases from J, with 5 bases between. Germline values: CDR1 DFQATT, CDR2 SNEGSKA (reference sequence). CDR3 loop: CSARQGYEQYF. CDR3 DNA sequence: TGCAGTGCTAGACAGGGCTACGAGCAGTACTTC.

The V call is TRBV19, the J call TRBJ1-2; 9 positions match TRBD1. Germline lookup yields CDR1 LNHDA and CDR2 SQIVND (reference sequence). V shed 4 bases and J 4 bases; nucleotides not matched to a gene: 19. This CDR3 has 19 residues. CDR3 residues: CASSKHFPGQGIGRYGYTF. The CDR3 region has the DNA TGTGCCAGTAGTAAACACTTCCCGGGACAGGGTATAGGTCGCTATGGCTACACCTTC.

The J gene is TRBJ2-2, the V gene TRBV5-1; D remains ambiguous. The CDR3 is made up of 15 amino acids. Trimming stripped 4 bases from V and 1 base from J, with 11 bases between. The V gene's germline CDR1 is SGHRS and CDR2 YFSETQ. CDR3 nucleotides: TGCGCCAGCAGCCCCAACTCAGGGAACACCGGGGAGCTGTTTTTT. Its translation is CASSPNSGNTGELFF.

The chain joins TRBV30 to TRBJ2-1, with a tentative D call TRBD1 (5 bases). This CDR3 comprises 15 residues. Germline CDR1 GTSNPN, CDR2 SVGIG (reference sequence). V was cut by 0 bases and J by 0 bases, with 9 bases left in between. In DNA, the CDR3 is TGTGCCTGGAGTGTGGGGCTCTCCTCCTACAATGAGCAGTTCTTC. Encoded protein: CAWSVGLSSYNEQFF.

The chain employs TRBV13 and TRBJ2-7, with TRBD2 matching over 12 bases. Looked up from germline, CDR1 is PRHDT and CDR2 is FYEKMQ (reference sequence). V dropped 7 bases and J dropped 3; count of bases not matched to a gene: 10. The CDR3 extends over 16 amino acids. CDR3 protein: CASNLRRTSGVYEQYF. Here the CDR3 DNA reads TGTGCCAGCAACCTACGACGGACTAGCGGGGTCTACGAGCAGTACTTC.

The rearrangement joins TRBV5-6 to TRBJ1-4; D is uncertain. This CDR3 contains 14 residues. Trimming removed 0 bases from V and 6 bases from J, with 9 bases in between. The germline CDR1 and CDR2 sequences are SGHDT and YYEEEE. CDR3 amino acids: CASSLDQFDEKLFF. In DNA, the CDR3 is TGTGCCAGCAGCTTGGATCAGTTCGATGAAAAACTGTTTTTT.

The gene calls are TRBV11-2 and TRBJ1-2; D is ambiguous. The V end lost 5 bases, the J end lost 4 bases, and 14 bases lay between the germline ends. The CDR3 sequence is 14 residues long. Germline V gene lookup returns CDR1 SGHAT and CDR2 FQNNGV. CDR3 nucleotide sequence: TGTGCCAGCAGCCCCTTCGAAGTGGCCTATGGCTACACCTTC. It yields the protein CASSPFEVAYGYTF.

V and J are TRBV5-4 and TRBJ2-7, with 12 bases fitting TRBD1. The CDR3 spans 16 residues. The junction had 8 bases not matched to a gene; V was cut back by 1 base and J by 6 bases. The V gene's germline CDR1 is SGHNT and CDR2 YYREEE (reference sequence). The CDR3 protein is CASSLTGQGALFEQYF. CDR3 nucleotides: TGTGCCAGCAGCTTGACGGGACAGGGGGCTCTTTTCGAGCAGTACTTC.